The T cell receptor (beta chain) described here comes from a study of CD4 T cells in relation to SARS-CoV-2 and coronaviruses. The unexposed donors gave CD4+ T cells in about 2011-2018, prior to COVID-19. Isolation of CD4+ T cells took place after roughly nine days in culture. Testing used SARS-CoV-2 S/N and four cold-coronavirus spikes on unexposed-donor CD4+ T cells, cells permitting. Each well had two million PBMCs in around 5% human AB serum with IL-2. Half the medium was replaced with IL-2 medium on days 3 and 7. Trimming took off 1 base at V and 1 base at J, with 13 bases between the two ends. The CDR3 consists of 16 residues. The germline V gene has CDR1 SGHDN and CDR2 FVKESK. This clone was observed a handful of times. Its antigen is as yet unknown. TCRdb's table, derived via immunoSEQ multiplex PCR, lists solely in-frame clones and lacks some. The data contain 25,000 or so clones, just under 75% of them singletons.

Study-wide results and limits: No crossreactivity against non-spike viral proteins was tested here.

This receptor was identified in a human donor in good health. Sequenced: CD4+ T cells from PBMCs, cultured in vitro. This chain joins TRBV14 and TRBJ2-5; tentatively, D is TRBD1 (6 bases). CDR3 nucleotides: TGTGCCAGCAGCCAAGTTACAGGGTGGAGCCAAGAGACCCAGTACTTC. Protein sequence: CASSQVTGWSQETQYF.